The rows below give T cell receptor beta chains drawn from one sample of a study of cytomegalovirus exposure and HLA in healthy donors. Profiled with immunoSEQ multiplex PCR; TCRdb holds only in-frame clones, not every one. The sample consists of 200,000 to 300,000 clones, around 80% of them appearing once. Sequenced input: PBMCs. The source of these receptors is a woman aged 55-70 years in good health and CMV-seropositive. The conserved cysteine and the conserved F or W are not part of the CDR3 here. Each record gives: V gene, CDR3 protein.

TRBV30 AWRGLAGIGSYNEQF
TRBV5-4 ASSRASGSLSSYEQY
TRBV29-1 SVASRGRGEKLF
TRBV11-1 ASSSPSQAIYEQY
TRBV28 ASTLGSGQLGYT
TRBV21-1 ASSKGDGNVGSNEQY
TRBV30 AWTWGHYNEQF
TRBV27 ASSRSRLGSGSTDTQY
TRBV19 ASSTKGQRNYGYT
TRBV30 AWSVTPTGPTNEKLF
TRBV5-6 ASSSSKGANVLT
TRBV2 ASSRGTSGSDEQF
TRBV7-9 ASSLGGLAGDEQY
TRBV7-2 ASGLERQADEQY